These 7 T cell receptor beta chains originate from one sample sequenced in a study of molecular identifiers for immune sequencing clone quantification. TCRdb processed the PCR reads anew with MiXCR; each CDR3 protein has one entry. The top ten hold about 6.2% of the sample, which has about 36,000 distinct CDR3 sequences, 15% to 20% seen once. The sequenced sample consisted of naive CD8+ T cells from blood, with Jurkat cell RNA spiked in. Subset meaning: FACS-sorted CD8+CD4-CCR7+CD45RA+ naive T cells. The receptors shown here come from a human donor in good health. Some libraries in this study had Jurkat cell RNA spiked in.

Regarding this clonotype: A read error may explain this, as a much larger clone is one base away. V is TRBV5-6 and J is TRBJ2-7; TRBD1 agrees at 8 bases. CDR1 and CDR2 from the germline V gene are SGHDT and YYEEEE. The CDR3 length is 15 residues. V trimming: 3 bases; J trimming: 4 bases; junction bases outside the gene matches: 9. The CDR3: CASSSDRVKRYEQYF. DNA for the CDR3: TGTGCCAGCAGCTCGGACAGGGTAAAGAGGTACGAGCAGTACTTC.

In its sample, this clonotype was seen many times. This chain links TRBV24-1 with TRBJ2-7; possible D gene TRBD1, 8 bases. The CDR3 is 15 residues long. Trimming pared 3 bases from V and 6 bases from J, leaving 17 bases between. CDR1 and CDR2 (germline): KGHDR, SFDVKD. The CDR3: CATSDPDRGGPEQYF. As DNA, the CDR3 is TGTGCCACCAGTGATCCTGACAGGGGAGGGCCCGAGCAGTACTTC.

With respect to this clonotype: This may be a read error, as it is one base from a much larger clone. The chain links TRBV15 to TRBJ2-7; D might be TRBD2 (6 bases). Germline V gene data show CDR1 as LNHNV and CDR2 as YYDKDF (reference sequence). The CDR3 is 13 amino acids. CDR3 residues: CATGGTDSYERYF. In DNA form, the CDR3 reads TGTGCCACCGGGGGGACCGACTCCTACGAGCGGTACTTC.

This clonotype was recorded a few times. This sequence may be a read error, since a much larger clone differs from it by one base. The V gene is TRBV5-6, the J gene TRBJ1-5; D not certain. The CDR3 covers 14 residues. Trimming removed 2 bases at V and 0 bases at J, with 6 bases between. Germline CDR1 and CDR2: SGHDT and YYEEEE. The CDR3 DNA reads TGTGCCAGCAGCTTTGGGAGTAGCAATCAGCCCCAGCATTTT. It encodes CASSFGSSNQPQHF. The full variable domain, with the rest looked up from reference TRBV5-6 and TRBJ1-5, is DAGVTQSPTHLIKTRGQQVTLRCSPKSGHDTVSWYQQALGQGPQFIFQYYEEEERQRGNFPDRFSGHQFPNYSSELNVNALLLGDSALYLCASSFGSSNQPQHFGDGTRLSIL.

The count of this clonotype is one. One base away lies a much larger clone, so this may be a sequencing read error. The chain recombines TRBV27 with TRBJ2-7, with 7 bases lining up with TRBD2. The CDR3 has 15 amino acids. Germline values: CDR1 MNHEY, CDR2 SMNVEV (reference sequence). CDR3 nucleotides: TGTGTCAGCAGTTTTTGGGCTAGCGGAGCTTACGAGCAGTACTTC. Protein sequence: CVSSFWASGAYEQYF.

This clonotype has at least ten counts. The rearrangement joins TRBV7-3 to TRBJ2-3; 9 nucleotides agree with TRBD1. The CDR3 is 15 amino acids. CDR1 and CDR2 from the germline V gene are SGHTA and FQGTGA. Trimming took 4 bases from V and 3 from J; bases not matched to a gene: 5. CDR3 region: CASSSYRGRTDTQYF. The CDR3 DNA follows: TGTGCCAGCAGCTCTTACAGGGGGCGGACAGATACGCAGTATTTT.

This clonotype turned up a few times. The chain has TRBV15 and TRBJ1-5, with 8 nucleotides matching TRBD1. CDR1 and CDR2 (germline): LNHNV, YYDKDF (reference sequence). The CDR3 runs 15 residues. V shed 4 bases, J shed 1 base, and the junction held 3 bases outside the gene matches. The CDR3 DNA reads as TGTGCCACCAGCATAAGGACAGGGAGCAATCAGCCCCAGCATTTT. As protein: CATSIRTGSNQPQHF.